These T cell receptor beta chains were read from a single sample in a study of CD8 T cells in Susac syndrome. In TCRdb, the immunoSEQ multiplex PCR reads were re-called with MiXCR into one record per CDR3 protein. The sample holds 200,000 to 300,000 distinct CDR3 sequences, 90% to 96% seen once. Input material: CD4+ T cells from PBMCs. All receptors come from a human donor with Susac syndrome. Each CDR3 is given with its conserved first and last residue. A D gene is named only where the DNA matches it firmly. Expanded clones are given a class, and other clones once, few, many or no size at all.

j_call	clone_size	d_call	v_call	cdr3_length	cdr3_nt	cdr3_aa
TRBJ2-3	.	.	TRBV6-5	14	TGTGCCAGCAGTGCCCGGACGGCCACAGATACGCAGTATTTT	CASSARTATDTQYF
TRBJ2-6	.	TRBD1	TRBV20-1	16	TGCAGTGCACGACAGGGGGCATCCTCTGGGGCCAACGTCCTGACTTTC	CSARQGASSGANVLTF
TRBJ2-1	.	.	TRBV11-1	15	TGTGCCAGCAGCTTAGGGACGATCCCCGGCAATGAGCAGTTCTTC	CASSLGTIPGNEQFF
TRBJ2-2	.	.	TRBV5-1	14	TGCGCCAGCAGCTTCGGGCGGGACGGCGGGGAGCTGTTTTTT	CASSFGRDGGELFF
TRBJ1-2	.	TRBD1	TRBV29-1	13	TGCAGCGTGACCACAGGGGGAGGATATGGCTACACCTTC	CSVTTGGGYGYTF
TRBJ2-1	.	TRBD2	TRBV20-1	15	TGCAGTGCTAGCCGGACTAGCGGGAACTACAATGAGCAGTTCTTC	CSASRTSGNYNEQFF
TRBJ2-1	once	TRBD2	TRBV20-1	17	TGCAGTGCTAGTCAAAGGGAAGGGACTAGCCCTTACAATGAGCAGTTCTTC	CSASQREGTSPYNEQFF
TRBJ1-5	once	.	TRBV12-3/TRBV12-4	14	TGTGCCAGCAGTAAGCTTTCTATCACTCAGCCCCAGCATTTT	CASSKLSITQPQHF
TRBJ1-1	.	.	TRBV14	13	TGTGCCAGCAGCCAGACTAAGAACACTGAAGCTTTCTTT	CASSQTKNTEAFF
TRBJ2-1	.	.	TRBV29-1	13	TGCAGCGTTACCCAAACAGGGTTTGGTGAGCAGTTCTTC	CSVTQTGFGEQFF
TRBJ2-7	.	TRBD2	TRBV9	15	TGTGCCAGCAGCGTAGAGCCTAGCGGATCCTACGAGCAGTACTTC	CASSVEPSGSYEQYF
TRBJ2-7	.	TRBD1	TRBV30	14	TGTGCCTGGAACCGGGACAGGGCAATGTACGAGCAGTACTTC	CAWNRDRAMYEQYF
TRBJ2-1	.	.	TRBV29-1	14	TGCAGCTCAGCAGGGATTTCTTCCTACAATGAGCAGTTCTTC	CSSAGISSYNEQFF
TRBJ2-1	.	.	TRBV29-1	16	TGCAGCGTTGAACCCCCGGTGGGGGACTCAAACAATGAGCAGTTCTTC	CSVEPPVGDSNNEQFF
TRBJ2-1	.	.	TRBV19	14	TGTGCCACTCGAAGGGCAGGGACCTACAATGAGCAGTTCTTC	CATRRAGTYNEQFF
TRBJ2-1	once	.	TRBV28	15	TGTGCCAGCAGTTTTCTATCCCTGAGATACAATGAGCAGTTCTTC	CASSFLSLRYNEQFF
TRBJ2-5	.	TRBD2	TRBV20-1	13	TGCAGTGCTAGCGGGAGGGTCGGGGAGACCCAGTACTTC	CSASGRVGETQYF
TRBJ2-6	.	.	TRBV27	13	TGTGCCAGCAGCTACAGAGGGGCCAACGTCCTGACTTTC	CASSYRGANVLTF
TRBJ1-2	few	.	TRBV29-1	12	TGCAGCGTTGAGGGTCGTTACTATGGCTACACCTTC	CSVEGRYYGYTF
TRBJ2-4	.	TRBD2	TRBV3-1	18	TGTGCCAGCAGCCTAGCGGGAGGAGGCGGACGAGACAAAAACATTCAGTACTTC	CASSLAGGGGRDKNIQYF
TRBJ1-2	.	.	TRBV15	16	TGTGCCACCAGCAGAGATTCACTCAGGACGGACTATGGCTACACCTTC	CATSRDSLRTDYGYTF
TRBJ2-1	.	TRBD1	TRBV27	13	TGTGCCAGCAGTCCTACCGGGACAGGGAAGCAGTTCTTC	CASSPTGTGKQFF
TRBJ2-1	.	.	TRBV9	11	TGTGCCAGCAGCGTGTTCGATGAGCAGTTCTTC	CASSVFDEQFF
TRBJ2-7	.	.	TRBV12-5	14	TGTGCTAGTGGCTGGGTCGGTAGCCCCTACGAGCAGTACTTC	CASGWVGSPYEQYF
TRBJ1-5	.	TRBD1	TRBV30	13	TGTGCCTGGAACAGGGGAAGCAATCAGCCCCAGCATTTT	CAWNRGSNQPQHF
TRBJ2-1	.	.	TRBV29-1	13	TGCAGCGTTGACAGGGGGGCTGTATATGAGCAGTTCTTC	CSVDRGAVYEQFF
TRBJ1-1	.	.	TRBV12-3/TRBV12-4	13	TGTGCCAGCAGTTCCGACTCGAACACTGAAGCTTTCTTT	CASSSDSNTEAFF
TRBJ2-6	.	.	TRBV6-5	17	TGTGCCAGCAGTTACTCGCCTCCGGGATCTGGGGCCAACGTCCTGACTTTC	CASSYSPPGSGANVLTF
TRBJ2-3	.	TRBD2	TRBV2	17	TGTGCCAGCCGTCCAAGCGGGAGTTCCAGTAGCACAGATACGCAGTATTTT	CASRPSGSSSSTDTQYF
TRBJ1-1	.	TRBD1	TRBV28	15	TGTGCCAGCAGTGCCTCAGGGACAGGGGACACTGAAGCTTTCTTT	CASSASGTGDTEAFF
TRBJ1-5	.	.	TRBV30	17	TGTGCCTGGAGTGGCGGCTTTGGGGATGCGAGCAATCAGCCCCAGCATTTT	CAWSGGFGDASNQPQHF
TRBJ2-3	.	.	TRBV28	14	TGTGCCAGCAGTTTCGGGGACCATAGAGATACGCAGTATTTT	CASSFGDHRDTQYF
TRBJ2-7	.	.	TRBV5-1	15	TGCGCCAGCAGCTTATCCGGACAAATCTCCTACGAGCAGTACTTC	CASSLSGQISYEQYF
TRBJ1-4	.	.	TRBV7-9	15	TGTGCCAGCAGCTTCTGGGGATCAACTAATGAAAAACTGTTTTTT	CASSFWGSTNEKLFF
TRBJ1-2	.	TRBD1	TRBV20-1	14	TGCAGTGCTACACCGGGACAGAGCTTCTATGGCTACACCTTC	CSATPGQSFYGYTF
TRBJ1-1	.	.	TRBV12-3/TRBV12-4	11	TGTGCCAGCAGTTTAGCGGCAGAAGCTTTCTTT	CASSLAAEAFF
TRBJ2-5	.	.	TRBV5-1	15	TGCGCCAGCAGCTTAGGAGGCGGCGGCCAAGAGACCCAGTACTTC	CASSLGGGGQETQYF
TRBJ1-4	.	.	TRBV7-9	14	TGTGCCAGCAATTCCGGACAGCCCAATGAAAAACTGTTTTTT	CASNSGQPNEKLFF
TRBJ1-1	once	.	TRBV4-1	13	TGCGCCAGCAGCCGCCGTCGGGACACTGAAGCTTTCTTT	CASSRRRDTEAFF
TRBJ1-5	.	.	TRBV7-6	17	TGTGCCAGCAGCTTAGCGGTGGACAGCCATAGCAATCAGCCCCAGCATTTT	CASSLAVDSHSNQPQHF
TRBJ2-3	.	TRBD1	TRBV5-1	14	TGCGCCAGCAGCCGGACAGGGGACCCCGATACGCAGTATTTT	CASSRTGDPDTQYF
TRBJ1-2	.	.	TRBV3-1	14	TGTGCCAGCAGCCAAGTTAACGTGGGGGATGGCTACACCTTC	CASSQVNVGDGYTF
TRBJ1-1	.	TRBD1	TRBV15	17	TGTGCCACCAGCAGACCTCTCCGGGACAGGGTGAACACTGAAGCTTTCTTT	CATSRPLRDRVNTEAFF
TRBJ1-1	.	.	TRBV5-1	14	TGCGCCAGCAGCTGGAATCGTAAGAACACTGAAGCTTTCTTT	CASSWNRKNTEAFF
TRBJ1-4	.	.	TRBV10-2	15	TGCGCCAGCAGAGATCCTGGGACCGGTTATGAAAAACTGTTTTTT	CASRDPGTGYEKLFF
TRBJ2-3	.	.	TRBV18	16	TGTGCCAGCTCACGGGCCACAGGCAGGCACACAGATACGCAGTATTTT	CASSRATGRHTDTQYF
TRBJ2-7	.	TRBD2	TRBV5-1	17	TGCGCCAGCAGCTCGGGACTAGCGGGAGAAGAGTCGCGGGAGCAGTACTTC	CASSSGLAGEESREQYF
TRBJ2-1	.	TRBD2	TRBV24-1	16	TGTGCCACCAGTGACCAACTAGCGGGAGCCCCCCCGGAGCAGTTCTTC	CATSDQLAGAPPEQFF
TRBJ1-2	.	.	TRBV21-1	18	TGTGCCAGCAGCAAGGGTTCCCGGGGCACACAAGGCGGATATGGCTACACCTTC	CASSKGSRGTQGGYGYTF
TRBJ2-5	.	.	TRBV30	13	TGTGCCTGGAGTGTTTGGGGCCCGGAGACCCAGTACTTC	CAWSVWGPETQYF
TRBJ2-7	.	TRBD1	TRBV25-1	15	TGTGCCAGCAGCAAGACAGGGGGTGTCTCCTACGAGCAGTACTTC	CASSKTGGVSYEQYF
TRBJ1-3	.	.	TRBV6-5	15	TGTGCCAGCAGTTTTACAGCCAGCTCTGGAAACACCATATATTTT	CASSFTASSGNTIYF
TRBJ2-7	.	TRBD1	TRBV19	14	TGTGCCAGCAGCGGACAGGAGAGCTCCTACGAGCAGTACTTC	CASSGQESSYEQYF
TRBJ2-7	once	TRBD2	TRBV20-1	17	TGCAGTGCTAGAGGTTCCGGGAGGGATAATATGCCTTACGAGCAGTACTTC	CSARGSGRDNMPYEQYF
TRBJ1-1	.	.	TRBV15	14	TGTGCCACCAGCAGAGATCTGGAAAGGGCTGAAGCTTTCTTT	CATSRDLERAEAFF
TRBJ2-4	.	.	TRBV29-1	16	TGCAGCGTTGGTTATGGAGGGGGAAGCTCCAAAAACATTCAGTACTTC	CSVGYGGGSSKNIQYF
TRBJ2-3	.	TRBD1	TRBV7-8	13	TGTGCCAGCAGCTGGTCAGGGGGAAATACGCAGTATTTT	CASSWSGGNTQYF
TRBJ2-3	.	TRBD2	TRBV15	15	TGTGCCACCAGCAGGAGACTAGCGGGAGGGAATACGCAGTATTTT	CATSRRLAGGNTQYF
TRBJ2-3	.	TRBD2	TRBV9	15	TGTGCCAGCAGCGCGGGACTAGCTAGCACAGATACGCAGTATTTT	CASSAGLASTDTQYF
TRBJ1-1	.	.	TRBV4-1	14	TGCGCCAGCAGCCGCAGGGAAGTGGGCACTGAAGCTTTCTTT	CASSRREVGTEAFF